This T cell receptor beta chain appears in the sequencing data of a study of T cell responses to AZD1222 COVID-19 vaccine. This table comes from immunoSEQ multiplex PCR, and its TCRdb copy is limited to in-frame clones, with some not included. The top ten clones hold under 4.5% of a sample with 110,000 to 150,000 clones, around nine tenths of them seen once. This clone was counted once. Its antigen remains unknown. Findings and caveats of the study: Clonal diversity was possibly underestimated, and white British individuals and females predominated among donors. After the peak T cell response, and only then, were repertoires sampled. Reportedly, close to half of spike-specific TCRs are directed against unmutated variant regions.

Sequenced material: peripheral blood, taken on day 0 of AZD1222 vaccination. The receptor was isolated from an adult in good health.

In nucleotides, the CDR3 is TGTGCCAGTATCTGGAACAATGAGCAGTTCTTC. Protein sequence: CASIWNNEQFF. The V call is TRBV19, the J call TRBJ2-1, with D hard to call. Germline CDR1 reads LNHDA; CDR2 reads SQIVND (reference sequence). This CDR3 contains 11 residues. The V end lost 7 bases, the J end lost 5 bases, and 6 bases lay between the germline ends.